This T cell receptor beta chain appears in the sequencing data of a study of blood T cell repertoires in COVID-19. The assay was immunoSEQ multiplex PCR, and TCRdb's table has in-frame clones only and misses some. The repertoire holds about 100,000 clones, with around four fifths as singletons. The CDR3 is made up of 13 amino acids. The V gene's germline CDR1 is SGHTA and CDR2 FQGTGA. Between the trimmed V and J ends, which lost 5 bases and 8 bases, there was a span of 13 bases. The chain links TRBV7-3 to TRBJ2-1, with D possibly matching TRBD2 (5 bases). The sequence was collected from a human donor in a cohort sampled during active COVID-19. The sequencing sample was made of peripheral blood. CDR3 sequence reads: CASSLTRADEQFF. In DNA, the CDR3 is TGTGCCAGCAGCCTTACTAGGGCCGATGAGCAGTTCTTC.